The present T cell receptor beta chain was sequenced within a study of identical twins (dated by TCRdb to the mid-2010s). About the study as a whole: To test whether fetal clonotypes persist, this study deep-sequenced TCR alpha and beta repertoires from monozygotic twins, from unrelated adults of various ages, and from cord blood. To rule out contamination, the twin experiments were replicated at different times with different library preparation protocols.

The receptor library was made with 5' RACE. The reads were generated on an Illumina HiSeq 2000. A universal primer binding site was introduced by template switching, and a unique molecular identifier was present in the final cDNA, enabling accurate counting of TCR cDNA molecules. Specific primers in the conserved constant-segment region were used to synthesize first-strand cDNA for the TCR alpha and beta chains. To control for contamination, every cDNA library was double barcoded, receiving both a SMART-Mk sample barcode and Illumina barcodes. TruSeq adapter sequences along with Illumina sample barcodes were introduced in two successive PCR steps. The TCR alpha and beta cDNA libraries were sequenced on the Illumina HiSeq platform using custom primers. Under the source paper's analysis protocol: Raw reads were processed with MiGEC to extract unique molecular identifiers, and MiXCR was used to determine CDR3 positions. For each individual, recombination models were inferred using an EM algorithm with the repgenHMM and IGoR tools. The tcR package in R was used for shared clonotype analysis, with sharing normalized by the product of cloneset sizes. To study raw recombination without the effects of thymic and clonal selection, out-of-frame nonproductive sequences were analyzed. The public reads were run again by TCRdb, first through fastp at Q25 and then through MiXCR, and only productive beta chains were kept. CDR3 protein sequences are deduplicated, and each keeps its most common genes and DNA. For this entry, the V and J calls and clone size follow TCRdb and not the study's own pipeline. This sample lists 450,000 or so distinct CDR3 sequences; 14% were detected once. Clones ranked in the top ten supply about 0.54% of the sample.

The study at large found these results: In monozygotic twins, recombination models systematically underestimated out-of-frame TCR alpha sharing, but the models matched the sharing seen between unrelated individuals. Invariant T cells such as MAIT and iNKT could partly confound zero-insertion analyses, though diverse VJ usage argued against this for most clonotypes. Compared with coincidental sharing between unrelated individuals, out-of-frame TCR alpha sequences shared between twins showed an excess of sequences with low generation probability. A weaker excess of twin sharing was found in beta out-of-frame sequences because the signal-to-noise ratio was lowered by fewer shared sequences. Abundant cord blood beta clonotypes had fewer insertions, young adult naive repertoires showed a similar but weaker trend, and memory repertoires showed no such trend. Because the same donors could not be followed over many years, the conclusions depended on cross-sectional statistical analysis.

As for this clonotype: Its target antigen remains unknown. No quality values exist for individual bases; no much larger clone is one base distant.

Every donor in the study was a healthy Caucasian. The twin cohort consisted of three pairs of female monozygotic twins, all aged roughly 18 to 29 years. Positive isolation kits from Invitrogen were used to isolate the CD4+ and CD8+ T cell populations. Here V drops 2 bases and J drops 6 bases, and the junction holds 2 bases not matched to any gene. Looking up the germline V gene (reference sequence) yields CDR1 DFQATT and CDR2 SNEGSKA. From its cysteine to its phenylalanine, the CDR3 spans 14 amino acids. The kept DNA is CDR3 alone, 42 bases in frame from the first base. These data are also associated with another study on yellow fever vaccine responses in identical twins. The second study reports: According to the authors, in identical twins the way T cells responded to vaccination appeared partly convergent and partly personalized. In identical twins, the study followed T cell clones that responded to the vaccine with precision.

The receptor chain draws on TRBV20-1 and TRBJ2-1; 12 central bases correspond to TRBD2. Material for sequencing was CD4+ T cells sorted from blood. The source of this sequence is a woman younger than 30 in good health. The CDR3 region: CSARLAGGLNEQFF. In nucleotides, the sequence is TGCAGTGCTAGACTAGCGGGGGGGCTCAATGAGCAGTTCTTC.